These T cell receptor beta chains were read from a single sample in a study of T-cell memory formation after mild COVID-19. TCRdb recomputed calls from the 5' RACE reads with MiXCR, one row per CDR3 protein. The table records fewer than 500,000 distinct CDR3 sequences, around a quarter of them present only once. Sequencing used PBMCs or a T cell subset sorted from them (not recorded which). The receptors originated from an adult woman who had mild COVID-19 (a few samples of this study predate the infection). Cell type and time point are not known. The CDR3 runs from the conserved cysteine through the conserved F or W. Fields, in order: J gene, D gene, V gene, clone size, CDR3 DNA, CDR3 protein. D genes are given only for firm matches. Only part of the rows carry a size: once, few, many, or a class if the clone is expanded.

J: TRBJ2-7; D: .; V: TRBV5-1; size: .; DNA: TGCGCCAGCAGCCCCGTGGGGTCGGGTCTTTCCATGGAGCAGTACTTC; CDR3: CASSPVGSGLSMEQYF
J: TRBJ1-4; D: TRBD1; V: TRBV7-9; size: .; DNA: TGTGCCAGCAGCCCAGGACAGGGAGTCCTCGGAGGTGAAAAACTGTTTTTT; CDR3: CASSPGQGVLGGEKLFF
J: TRBJ2-3; D: TRBD2; V: TRBV7-2; size: .; DNA: TGTGCCAGCAACAGCCGACGGGGGGTTGGCACAGATACGCAGTATTTT; CDR3: CASNSRRGVGTDTQYF
J: TRBJ1-6; D: TRBD1; V: TRBV3-1; size: few; DNA: TGTGCCAGCAGACGGACAGGGGGTTCACCCCTCCACTTT; CDR3: CASRRTGGSPLHF
J: TRBJ2-5; D: .; V: TRBV7-9; size: few; DNA: TGTGCCAGCAGCTTAACAATGGCTGTGGAGACCCAGTACTTC; CDR3: CASSLTMAVETQYF
J: TRBJ2-2; D: TRBD2; V: TRBV4-2; size: .; DNA: TGTGCCAGCAGCCAAAGGCTAGCGGACTACACCGGGGAGCTGTTTTTT; CDR3: CASSQRLADYTGELFF
J: TRBJ2-5; D: TRBD2; V: TRBV7-2; size: .; DNA: TGTGCCAGCAGCACCGGACTAGCGGGAGGGGGAGAGACCCAGTACTTC; CDR3: CASSTGLAGGGETQYF
J: TRBJ1-1; D: .; V: TRBV7-8; size: .; DNA: TGTGCCAGCAGCCCCGTGGAGGGTGTGAACACTGAAGCTTTCTTT; CDR3: CASSPVEGVNTEAFF
J: TRBJ2-1; D: .; V: TRBV12-3/TRBV12-4; size: .; DNA: TGTGCCAGCAGTTTAGCGGGCCTTTACAATGAGCAGTTCTTC; CDR3: CASSLAGLYNEQFF
J: TRBJ2-2; D: .; V: TRBV30; size: .; DNA: TGTGCCTGGAGTGAGAGGGGGGTGCGGACCGGGGAGCTGTTTTTT; CDR3: CAWSERGVRTGELFF
J: TRBJ1-5; D: TRBD1; V: TRBV12-3/TRBV12-4; size: few; DNA: TGTGCCAGTAGAGAACAGGGGGCGCAGAATCAGCCCCAGCATTTT; CDR3: CASREQGAQNQPQHF
J: TRBJ2-3; D: .; V: TRBV29-1; size: many; DNA: TGCAGCGGAAAAGGAAGCAGAGGGGGGCATAACGCAGATACGCAGTATTTT; CDR3: CSGKGSRGGHNADTQYF
J: TRBJ2-1; D: TRBD1; V: TRBV7-3; size: few; DNA: TGTGCCAGCAGCCCGGACAGGGCCTCCTACAATGAGCAGTTCTTC; CDR3: CASSPDRASYNEQFF
J: TRBJ2-3; D: TRBD1; V: TRBV7-2; size: few; DNA: TGTGCCAGCAGCTTAATGCCGGGACAGACCACAGATACGCAGTATTTT; CDR3: CASSLMPGQTTDTQYF
J: TRBJ2-7; D: TRBD1; V: TRBV5-6; size: .; DNA: TGTGCCAGCAGCTCCCGACAGGGGAGGAACGAGCAGTACTTC; CDR3: CASSSRQGRNEQYF
J: TRBJ2-3; D: TRBD2; V: TRBV24-1; size: few; DNA: TGTGCCACCAGTGAAACGGGACTAGCGGCTAGCACAGATACGCAGTATTTT; CDR3: CATSETGLAASTDTQYF
J: TRBJ2-1; D: .; V: TRBV5-4; size: .; DNA: TGTGCCTTTTTTAGGAGGTGGGCTACCTACAATGAGCAGTTCTTC; CDR3: CAFFRRWATYNEQFF
J: TRBJ1-4; D: .; V: TRBV3-1; size: few; DNA: TGTGCCAGCAGCCAAAGGAGGGGTGAAAAACTGTTTTTT; CDR3: CASSQRRGEKLFF
J: TRBJ2-7; D: TRBD2; V: TRBV10-3; size: .; DNA: TGTGCCATCAGTGAGTCGGGACTAGCGGGGAAAAGCTCCTACGAGCAGTACTTC; CDR3: CAISESGLAGKSSYEQYF
J: TRBJ1-2; D: TRBD1; V: TRBV5-1; size: .; DNA: TGCGCCAGCAGCTTCTCGACCGGGACAGGGTCTGGCTACACCTTC; CDR3: CASSFSTGTGSGYTF
J: TRBJ1-4; D: .; V: TRBV3-1; size: few; DNA: TGTGCCAGCAGCCAACACGGACAGAGGTTAATGAAAAGACTGTTTTTT; CDR3: CASSQHGQRLMKRLFF
J: TRBJ2-1; D: .; V: TRBV7-3; size: few; DNA: TGTGCCAGCAGCTTAACGGGGTCAGAGCAGTTCTTC; CDR3: CASSLTGSEQFF
J: TRBJ1-1; D: TRBD1; V: TRBV5-1; size: .; DNA: TGCGCCAGCAGCCCGCAGGGACAGGCCGGGGACAGAGCTTTCTTT; CDR3: CASSPQGQAGDRAFF
J: TRBJ1-1; D: TRBD1; V: TRBV7-6; size: few; DNA: TGTGCCAGCAGCGCACACAGGGGGCTAACTGAAGCTTTCTTT; CDR3: CASSAHRGLTEAFF
J: TRBJ2-7; D: .; V: TRBV4-2; size: few; DNA: TGTGCCAGCAGCCCGGACACGGGGCCCTACGAGCAGTACTTC; CDR3: CASSPDTGPYEQYF
J: TRBJ2-2; D: TRBD1; V: TRBV6-5; size: .; DNA: TGTGCCAGCAACAGGGGGCAATACACCGGGGAGCTGTTTTTT; CDR3: CASNRGQYTGELFF
J: TRBJ2-5; D: TRBD2; V: TRBV11-2; size: few; DNA: TGTGCCAGCAGCTTGGGGGGGACTAGCGGGAGGAAGGAGACCCAGTACTTC; CDR3: CASSLGGTSGRKETQYF
J: TRBJ2-7; D: .; V: TRBV6-5; size: .; DNA: TGTGCCAGCAGTTACTCGGCGTACGTGGGGGGAGTAGGGTACGAGCAGTACTTC; CDR3: CASSYSAYVGGVGYEQYF
J: TRBJ2-1; D: .; V: TRBV6-2/TRBV6-3; size: few; DNA: TGTGCCAGCAGTTTAGACTACGGAGGGCCCTACAATGAGCAGTTCTTC; CDR3: CASSLDYGGPYNEQFF
J: TRBJ1-2; D: .; V: TRBV6-6; size: .; DNA: TGTGCCAGCCGGATGGAAGGCTACACCTTC; CDR3: CASRMEGYTF
J: TRBJ2-3; D: .; V: TRBV5-1; size: few; DNA: TGCGCCAGCAGATCAAGCGGGCTTAGCACAGATACGCAGTATTTT; CDR3: CASRSSGLSTDTQYF
J: TRBJ2-2; D: .; V: TRBV5-1; size: .; DNA: TGCGCCAGCAGCTTGCTGGATCCCGGGGAGCTGTTTTTT; CDR3: CASSLLDPGELFF
J: TRBJ2-7; D: .; V: TRBV6-5; size: once; DNA: TGTGCCAGCCTATCTGGAGTGGGGTACGAGCAGTACTTC; CDR3: CASLSGVGYEQYF
J: TRBJ2-5; D: .; V: TRBV7-6; size: few; DNA: TGTGCCAGCAGCTTAGCGCTCACTTCCCAAGAGACCCAGTACTTC; CDR3: CASSLALTSQETQYF
J: TRBJ2-5; D: .; V: TRBV18; size: few; DNA: TGTGCCAGCTCACCACAGGGGCTCCAAGAGACCCAGTACTTC; CDR3: CASSPQGLQETQYF
J: TRBJ2-4; D: TRBD2; V: TRBV6-2/TRBV6-3; size: few; DNA: TGTGCCAGCAGTCCCCTGGTTCTAGCGGGATTAGCCAAAAACATTCAGTACTTC; CDR3: CASSPLVLAGLAKNIQYF
J: TRBJ1-4; D: .; V: TRBV21-1; size: few; DNA: .; CDR3: CASSKATDMIMKNCFF
J: TRBJ1-1; D: .; V: TRBV12-3/TRBV12-4; size: few; DNA: TGTGCCAGCAGTTTTTTTGACGCTGAAGCTTTCTTT; CDR3: CASSFFDAEAFF
J: TRBJ2-3; D: .; V: TRBV7-2; size: few; DNA: TGTGCCAGCAGCTTAGAGGTGGGCGGGGGCACAGATACGCAGTATTTT; CDR3: CASSLEVGGGTDTQYF
J: TRBJ1-3; D: .; V: TRBV24-1; size: many; DNA: TGTGCCACCAGTGATTCAGGTGGCTCTGGAAACACCATATATTTT; CDR3: CATSDSGGSGNTIYF
J: TRBJ1-5; D: TRBD1; V: TRBV24-1; size: .; DNA: TGTGCCACCAGTGATTCGGGACAGCCCCTACGGGCCCAGCATTTT; CDR3: CATSDSGQPLRAQHF
J: TRBJ2-7; D: .; V: TRBV5-1; size: few; DNA: TGCGCCAGCAGCTTGGTCAGCCTGAGCTCCTACGAGCAGTACTTC; CDR3: CASSLVSLSSYEQYF
J: TRBJ2-2; D: .; V: TRBV5-1; size: few; DNA: TGCGCCAGCAGCTTGGCGGGGGCCTCGAACACCGGGGAGCTGTTTTTT; CDR3: CASSLAGASNTGELFF
J: TRBJ2-3; D: .; V: TRBV24-1; size: few; DNA: TGTGCCACCAGTGACACCGGGACTTCCACCACAGATACGCAGTATTTT; CDR3: CATSDTGTSTTDTQYF
J: TRBJ1-1; D: .; V: TRBV14; size: .; DNA: TGTGCCAGCAGCCATAATAAATTTGAAGCTTTCTTT; CDR3: CASSHNKFEAFF
J: TRBJ2-2; D: .; V: TRBV7-8; size: few; DNA: TGTGCCAGCAGCTTGGAGGTCGCCACCGGGGAGCTGTTTTTT; CDR3: CASSLEVATGELFF
J: TRBJ2-1; D: .; V: TRBV7-2; size: .; DNA: TGTGCCAGCAGCTTAGTCCACAATGAGCAGTTCTTC; CDR3: CASSLVHNEQFF
J: TRBJ2-3; D: .; V: TRBV20-1; size: .; DNA: TGCAGTGCGTACCGAACATACACAGATACGCAGTATTTT; CDR3: CSAYRTYTDTQYF
J: TRBJ2-1; D: .; V: TRBV7-9; size: .; DNA: TGTGCCAGCAGCTTTATTGGTAGGGAGATATACAATGAGCAGTTCTTC; CDR3: CASSFIGREIYNEQFF
J: TRBJ2-3; D: .; V: TRBV6-6; size: .; DNA: TGTGCCAGCAGTTACGGGCTAACACCGGCAGATACGCAGTATTTT; CDR3: CASSYGLTPADTQYF
J: TRBJ1-2; D: .; V: TRBV9; size: once; DNA: TGTGCCAGCAGCGTACTCAGGGACGGTGGCTACACCTTC; CDR3: CASSVLRDGGYTF
J: TRBJ2-1; D: TRBD2; V: TRBV5-1; size: .; DNA: TGCGCCAGCAGCCTTGGAGGGTGGGAGGGGAATGAGCAGTTCTTC; CDR3: CASSLGGWEGNEQFF
J: TRBJ2-1; D: .; V: TRBV24-1; size: .; DNA: TGTGCCACCATGGGTAGGGGCTACAATGAGCAGTTCTTC; CDR3: CATMGRGYNEQFF
J: TRBJ1-1; D: .; V: TRBV9; size: few; DNA: TGTGCCAGCAGCGCGACATTAGGGAACACTGAAGCTTTCTTT; CDR3: CASSATLGNTEAFF
J: TRBJ2-1; D: .; V: TRBV11-3; size: many; DNA: TGTGCCAGCAGATCCGGACTAACCAATGAGCAGTTCTTC; CDR3: CASRSGLTNEQFF
J: TRBJ1-6; D: .; V: TRBV3-1; size: .; DNA: TGTGCCAGCAGCCAAGGGAGCTCCTATAATTCACCCCTCCACTTT; CDR3: CASSQGSSYNSPLHF
J: TRBJ2-3; D: .; V: TRBV28; size: .; DNA: TGTGCCAGCAGTTCACGACCGGGATCATTCACAGATACGCAGTATTTT; CDR3: CASSSRPGSFTDTQYF
J: TRBJ2-6; D: .; V: TRBV6-2/TRBV6-3; size: few; DNA: TGTGCCAGTAGGGAGGGGGCGCAAACTGGGGCCAACGTCCTGACTTTC; CDR3: CASREGAQTGANVLTF
J: TRBJ1-2; D: .; V: TRBV25-1; size: .; DNA: TGTGCCAGCAGTGAATTGGGATCGCTCAACTATGGCTACACCTTC; CDR3: CASSELGSLNYGYTF